This TCR beta chain comes out of a study of T cells in Graves' hyperthyroidism and ophthalmopathy. Trimming took 6 bases from V and 4 from J, leaving 13 bases between them. This CDR3 is built from 14 residues. The germline gives CDR1 SGHRS, CDR2 YFSETQ. This clonotype was detected only once. RNA transcripts served as the template for amplifying TCR beta CDR3 regions. In the first-round RT-PCR of the TCR CDR3, the HTBI primer set was used. TCRdb itself ran the multiplex PCR reads through MiXCR, one entry per CDR3 protein. The sample has 250,000 to 400,000 distinct CDR3 sequences; approximately 15% are singletons.

Source material: blood. The V and J genes are TRBV5-1 and TRBJ2-2, with a weak D call TRBD1 (6 bases). The origin of this receptor is a woman between 40 and 50 years old with Graves' ophthalmopathy. The CDR3 region is CASKLGTTTGELFF. The CDR3 DNA is TGCGCCAGCAAATTGGGGACAACCACCGGGGAGCTGTTTTTT.